Each of the 3 T cell receptor beta chains below was sequenced from the same sample in a study of blood T cell repertoires in COVID-19. Sequencing was performed with immunoSEQ multiplex PCR; in TCRdb, only in-frame clones are kept and a portion is missing. The table has about 100,000 clones, approximately 91% seen once. Material for sequencing was peripheral blood. These receptors all come from a woman aged 55-70 years with acute or convalescent COVID-19.

The table lists this clone with a count of one. The chain links TRBV28 to TRBJ1-2, with unresolved D. V dropped 2 bases and J dropped 7 bases, with 17 bases sitting between them. There are 15 residues in the CDR3. Germline assignment: CDR1 MDHEN and CDR2 SYDVKM. CDR3 coding DNA: TGTGCCAGCAGTTTAGACACAAAAGTGGTAGGTGGCTACACCTTC. As protein: CASSLDTKVVGGYTF.

The rearrangement joins TRBV14 to TRBJ2-2; 7 bases fit TRBD1. CDR3 size: 16 residues. Per the germline V gene, CDR1 is SGHDN and CDR2 is FVKESK. With 4 bases clipped from V and 1 base from J, the junction kept 6 bases outside the gene matches. For the CDR3, the DNA is TGTGCCAGCAGCCCCCTGACAGGGCTGAACACCGGGGAGCTGTTTTTT. Translated, it gives CASSPLTGLNTGELFF.

The chain carries TRBV3-1 (or the pseudogene TRBV3-2) and TRBJ1-3, with TRBD1 identical over 7 bases. CDR3 length: 16 amino acids. Trimming cost V 4 bases and J 2 bases; bases outside gene matches: 8. Germline CDR1 reads LGHDT; CDR2 reads YNNKEL (reference sequence). CDR3 in amino acids: CASSPRQGVTGNTIYF. The CDR3 DNA reads TGTGCCAGCAGCCCGCGACAGGGTGTGACTGGAAACACCATATATTTT.